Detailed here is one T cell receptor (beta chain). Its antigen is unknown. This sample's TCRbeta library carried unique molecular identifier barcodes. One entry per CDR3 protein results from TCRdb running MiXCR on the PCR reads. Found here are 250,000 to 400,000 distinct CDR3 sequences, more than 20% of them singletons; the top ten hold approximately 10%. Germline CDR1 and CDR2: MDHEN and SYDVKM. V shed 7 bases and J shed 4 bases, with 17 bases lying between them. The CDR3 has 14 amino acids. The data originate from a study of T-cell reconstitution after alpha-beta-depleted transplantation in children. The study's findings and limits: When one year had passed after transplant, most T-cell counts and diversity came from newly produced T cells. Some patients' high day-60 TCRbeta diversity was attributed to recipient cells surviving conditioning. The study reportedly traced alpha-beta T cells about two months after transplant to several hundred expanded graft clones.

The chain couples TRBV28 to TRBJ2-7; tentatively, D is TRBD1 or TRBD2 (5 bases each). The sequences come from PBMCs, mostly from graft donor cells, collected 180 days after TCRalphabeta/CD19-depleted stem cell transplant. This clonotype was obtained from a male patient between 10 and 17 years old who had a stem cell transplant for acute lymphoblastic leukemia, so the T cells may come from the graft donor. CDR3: CASTSGTTFYEQYF. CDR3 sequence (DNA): TGTGCCAGCACTTCGGGGACGACGTTTTACGAGCAGTACTTC.